Listed below are T cell receptor beta chains from one sample, sequenced in a study of blood T cell repertoires in COVID-19. TCRdb keeps only in-frame clones here, not all; method: immunoSEQ multiplex PCR. Of about 190,000 clones in the sample, approximately 84% were seen once. The sample consisted of PBMCs or T cells enriched from blood (not recorded which). The receptor source for this set is a woman aged 30 to 39 who had recovered from COVID-19. CDR3s include the opening cysteine and the closing phenylalanine or tryptophan. Each record gives: clone size, V gene, CDR3 length, D gene, J gene, CDR3 DNA, CDR3 protein. D genes are given only for firm matches. The size of a clone is reported for some rows only, either as once, few or many, or as a class for expanded clones.

few,TRBV11-1,15,TRBD1,TRBJ1-2,TGTGCCAGCAGCCGGGACAGGGGAGCTGACTATGGCTACACCTTC,CASSRDRGADYGYTF
once,TRBV21-1,15,.,TRBJ1-2,TGTGCCAGCAGCAAAGATCCCCGCCGCGACTATGGCTACACCTTC,CASSKDPRRDYGYTF
.,TRBV28,14,.,TRBJ2-4,TGTGCCAGCAGTTTAGGGGGGACAGAAAACATTCAGTACTTC,CASSLGGTENIQYF
once,TRBV5-4,14,TRBD2,TRBJ2-1,TGTGCCAGCAGCCAGCGGGAGTCCTACAATGAGCAGTTCTTC,CASSQRESYNEQFF
.,TRBV5-4,15,.,TRBJ1-6,TGTGCCAGCACTACCAAGGGACAAGGGGCAACACCCCTCCACTTT,CASTTKGQGATPLHF
once,TRBV7-2,14,.,TRBJ1-2,TGTGCCAGCAGCTTAGTAGGCGGCGGGTATGGCTACACCTTC,CASSLVGGGYGYTF
.,TRBV5-1,14,TRBD1,TRBJ1-4,TGCGCCAGCAGCGGGGGACAGATAAATGAAAAACTGTTTTTT,CASSGGQINEKLFF
few,TRBV5-4,13,.,TRBJ2-3,TGTGCCAGCAGCTTGGGACTTGTAGATACGCAGTATTTT,CASSLGLVDTQYF
few,TRBV7-9,14,.,TRBJ1-5,TGTGCCAGCAGCTTAGAGGGGTACAATCAGCCCCAGCATTTT,CASSLEGYNQPQHF
few,TRBV11-2,16,TRBD2,TRBJ2-1,TGTGCCAGCAGCTTAGGACTAGCGGGAGGTCTGGGTGGACAGTTCTTC,CASSLGLAGGLGGQFF
.,TRBV18,14,TRBD2,TRBJ2-3,TGTGCCAGCTCACTTGCGGCGGGAGCAGATACGCAGTATTTT,CASSLAAGADTQYF
.,TRBV4-1,19,TRBD2,TRBJ2-3,TGCGCCAGCAGCCATCCCTCTCTTAAGCGGGAGGGAGTTGTAAATACGCAGTATTTT,CASSHPSLKREGVVNTQYF
once,TRBV11-2,15,TRBD1,TRBJ1-2,TGTGCCAGCAGCCCCGTGAGACAGGGCATCTATGGCTACACCTTC,CASSPVRQGIYGYTF
.,TRBV4-2,16,TRBD1,TRBJ2-1,TGTGCCAGCAGCCCCCGCCGGGACAGGTTATACAATGAGCAGTTCTTC,CASSPRRDRLYNEQFF
.,TRBV6-5,13,TRBD1,TRBJ2-1,TGTGCCAGCAGCTCCCCCTCTAGGGGGCACGAGTTCTTC,CASSSPSRGHEFF
.,TRBV19,17,TRBD1,TRBJ1-5,TGTGCCAGTAGTATGAAGACCGGGACAGGGGGCTTTCAGCCCCAGCATTTT,CASSMKTGTGGFQPQHF
.,TRBV7-2,14,.,TRBJ2-7,TGTGCCAGCAGCCCTAGACTGGGAGCCTACGAGCAGTACTTC,CASSPRLGAYEQYF
.,TRBV18,15,.,TRBJ2-5,TGTGCCAGCTCACCACTGACGGGAGCGGGAGAGACCCAGTACTTC,CASSPLTGAGETQYF
.,TRBV3-1/TRBV3-2,14,TRBD2,TRBJ2-3,TGTGCCAGCAGCCACTCTAGCGGGGGGGCCTTAGAGTATTTT,CASSHSSGGALEYF
.,TRBV27,16,TRBD2,TRBJ2-5,TGTGCCAGCAGTTTATTAGCGGGAGGGGAAGGGGAGACCCAGTACTTC,CASSLLAGGEGETQYF
.,TRBV29-1,13,TRBD1,TRBJ1-6,TGCAGCACCCAGACAGGGGACAATTCACCCCTCCACTTT,CSTQTGDNSPLHF
once,TRBV10-1,15,.,TRBJ1-6,TGCGCCAGCAGTATGGACAGCTCCTATAATTCACCCCTCCACTTT,CASSMDSSYNSPLHF
once,TRBV5-6,15,.,TRBJ1-2,TGTGCCAGCAGACAAGGAGGGGTTACGACCTATGGCTACACCTTC,CASRQGGVTTYGYTF
.,TRBV5-1,16,.,TRBJ2-3,TGCGCCAGCAGCTTGGAGAGGGAGATGGTGACAGATACGCAGTATTTT,CASSLEREMVTDTQYF
.,TRBV5-1,14,.,TRBJ1-1,TGCGCCAGCAGCTTGGCCCTACAGGATTCGGAAGCTTTCTTT,CASSLALQDSEAFF
.,TRBV7-9,14,.,TRBJ1-1,TGTGCCAGCAGCTTAGAGAGGACAATGACTGAAGCTTTCTTT,CASSLERTMTEAFF
.,TRBV6-5,14,.,TRBJ1-2,TGTGCCAGCAGTTATCTGGTTTCGGACTATGGCTACACCTTC,CASSYLVSDYGYTF
.,TRBV5-1,18,TRBD2,TRBJ2-3,TGCGCCAGCAGCCTACTTGGGGTAGGAAGCGGGGCCACAGATACGCAGTATTTT,CASSLLGVGSGATDTQYF
once,TRBV27,15,.,TRBJ2-3,TGTGCCAGCAGGAAAACGGGGGGCCCCACAGATACGCAGTATTTT,CASRKTGGPTDTQYF
.,TRBV5-1,17,TRBD1,TRBJ1-1,TGCGCCAGCAGCTGGGGCAGGGGGCTGGTGGGGAACACTGAAGCTTTCTTT,CASSWGRGLVGNTEAFF
.,TRBV24-1,14,.,TRBJ2-3,TGTGCCACCAGTGACTCACAGAGCACAGATACGCAGTATTTT,CATSDSQSTDTQYF
few,TRBV3-1/TRBV3-2,14,.,TRBJ1-5,TGTGCCAGCAGCCAAGATTACAGCCAATCGCCCCAGCATTTT,CASSQDYSQSPQHF
.,TRBV27,16,TRBD1,TRBJ2-3,TGTGCCAGCAGTCCGGGACAGACTACCCCCACAGATACGCAGTATTTT,CASSPGQTTPTDTQYF
.,TRBV25-1,14,.,TRBJ1-2,TGTGCCAGCAGTGTTGCAGGCTTCAGCTATGGCTACACCTTC,CASSVAGFSYGYTF
once,TRBV5-4,16,TRBD2,TRBJ2-1,TGTGCCAGCAGCTTAACCGGGGGGGCCCCCTACAATGAGCAGTTCTTC,CASSLTGGAPYNEQFF
.,TRBV25-1,16,TRBD1,TRBJ1-4,TGTGCCAGCAGTGAATCTTGGAGACAGGGGGACGAAAAACTGTTTTTT,CASSESWRQGDEKLFF
.,TRBV28,16,.,TRBJ1-3,TGTGCCAGCAGTTTGCGGGGAAGATCCCCTGGAAACACCATATATTTT,CASSLRGRSPGNTIYF
.,TRBV19,14,TRBD1,TRBJ1-2,TGTGCCAGTAGTATCCGGGACAGTTCTTATGGCTACACCTTC,CASSIRDSSYGYTF
once,TRBV19,13,.,TRBJ2-3,TGTGCCAGTAGTATAGATTCTGCAGATACGCAGTATTTT,CASSIDSADTQYF
.,TRBV5-1,16,TRBD2,TRBJ2-1,TGCGCCAGCAGCTTGGCCGGGGGAGGGCCGGGTAATGAGCAGTTCTTC,CASSLAGGGPGNEQFF
.,TRBV28,15,TRBD1,TRBJ1-2,TGTGCCAGCAGTCCTCCGGGACAGGGAAACTATGGCTACACCTTC,CASSPPGQGNYGYTF
.,TRBV27,15,TRBD2,TRBJ2-3,TGTGCCAGCAGTTGGGGGGCGGGAGGAACAGATACGCAGTATTTT,CASSWGAGGTDTQYF
.,TRBV28,14,.,TRBJ2-1,TGTGCCAGCATTTCACCCCACAGGGGGGGTGAGCAGTTCTTC,CASISPHRGGEQFF
.,TRBV28,12,.,TRBJ1-1,TGTGCCAGCAGTTTTTTCCGGGCTGAAGCTTTCTTT,CASSFFRAEAFF
.,TRBV3-1/TRBV3-2,16,TRBD2,TRBJ2-6,TGTGCCAGCAGCCTCCCGGGGGGGCCTGGGGCCAACGTCCTGACTTTC,CASSLPGGPGANVLTF
.,TRBV28,19,TRBD1,TRBJ1-1,TGTGCCAGCAGTTTTTTCCGGACAGGGACGTCCTTTTCAAACACTGAAGCTTTCTTT,CASSFFRTGTSFSNTEAFF
few,TRBV10-3,13,TRBD1,TRBJ1-4,TGTGCCATCACCACTCCGGGACAGGGGAAACTGTTTTTT,CAITTPGQGKLFF
.,TRBV4-1,15,.,TRBJ1-2,TGCGCCAGCAGCCCTTCGGGGGGGGCCGGCTGGGGCTACACCTTC,CASSPSGGAGWGYTF
.,TRBV28,13,.,TRBJ1-5,TGTGCCAGCAGTTTTTACGGGGGTAAGCCCCAGCATTTT,CASSFYGGKPQHF
.,TRBV5-6,15,TRBD1,TRBJ1-3,TGTGCCAGCAGCACCGGACAGGGGAAAGGAAACACCATATATTTT,CASSTGQGKGNTIYF
few,TRBV24-1,12,TRBD1,TRBJ1-2,TGTGCCACCGGACAGGGCTCTTATGGCTACACCTTC,CATGQGSYGYTF
.,TRBV7-9,15,.,TRBJ1-5,TGTGCCAGCAGGCCGCAGGGCCCCAGCAATCAGCCCCAGCATTTT,CASRPQGPSNQPQHF
.,TRBV6-5,15,TRBD1,TRBJ1-5,TGTGCCAGCAGGAAACAGGGGAATAGCAATCAGCCCCAGCATTTT,CASRKQGNSNQPQHF
.,TRBV28,14,TRBD2,TRBJ2-7,TGTGCCAGCAGCCGCACTAGCGGAGCCTACGAGCAGTACTTC,CASSRTSGAYEQYF
.,TRBV6-2/TRBV6-3,15,TRBD2,TRBJ2-5,TGTGCCAGCAGTATTAGCTCCGCGGGAGCAGAGACCCAGTACTTC,CASSISSAGAETQYF
.,TRBV3-1/TRBV3-2,14,.,TRBJ1-1,TGTGCCAGCAGCCCCCCCGGACAGAACACTGAAGCTTTCTTT,CASSPPGQNTEAFF
.,TRBV28,15,.,TRBJ1-1,TGTGCCAGCTCAAAGGGGGGGGCTCCGGGCACTGAAGCTTTCTTT,CASSKGGAPGTEAFF